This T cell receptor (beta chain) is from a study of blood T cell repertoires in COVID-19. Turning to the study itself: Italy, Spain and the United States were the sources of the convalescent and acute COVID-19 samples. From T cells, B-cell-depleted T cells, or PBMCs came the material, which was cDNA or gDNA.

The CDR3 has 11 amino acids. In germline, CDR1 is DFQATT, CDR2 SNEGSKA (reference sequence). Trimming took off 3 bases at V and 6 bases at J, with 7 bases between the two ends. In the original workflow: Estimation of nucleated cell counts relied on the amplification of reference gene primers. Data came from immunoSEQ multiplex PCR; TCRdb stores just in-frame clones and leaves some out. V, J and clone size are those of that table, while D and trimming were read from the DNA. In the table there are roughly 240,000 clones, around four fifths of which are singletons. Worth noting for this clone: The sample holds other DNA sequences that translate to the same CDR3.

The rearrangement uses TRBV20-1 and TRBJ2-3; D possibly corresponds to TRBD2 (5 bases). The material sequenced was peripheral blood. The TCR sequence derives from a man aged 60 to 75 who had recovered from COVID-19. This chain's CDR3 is CSASSVDTQYF. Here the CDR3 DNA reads TGCAGTGCTAGTAGCGTGGATACGCAGTATTTT.